This is a list of T cell receptor beta chains from one sample in a study of blood T cells in healthy people across ages. Using its own MiXCR run on the 5' RACE reads, TCRdb lists one record per CDR3 protein. The sample gives more than 1,400,000 distinct CDR3 sequences, about 43% of which show up once; roughly 8.2% is in the top ten. Sequenced sample: blood. These receptor sequences come from a woman under 30 in good health. CDR3s include the opening cysteine and the closing phenylalanine or tryptophan. The order of the fields is CDR3 DNA, CDR3 protein, J gene, V gene, D gene, clone size. A D gene is named only where the DNA matches it firmly. The listing skips clone size in some rows; elsewhere it reads once, few, many or a size class.

CDR3 DNA: TGTGCCAGCAGTTTACGACTAGCGGGACTGGAGACCCAGTACTTC; CDR3 protein: CASSLRLAGLETQYF; J gene: TRBJ2-5; V gene: TRBV12-3/TRBV12-4; D gene: TRBD2; clone size: few
CDR3 DNA: TGCAGTGCTAGAACCGGGGGAAAGGGCAATGAGCAGTTCTTC; CDR3 protein: CSARTGGKGNEQFF; J gene: TRBJ2-1; V gene: TRBV20-1; D gene: -; clone size: few
CDR3 DNA: TGCAGTGCTAGAGGTGTGGGAGCTTACTACGAGCAGTACTTC; CDR3 protein: CSARGVGAYYEQYF; J gene: TRBJ2-7; V gene: TRBV20-1; D gene: -; clone size: -
CDR3 DNA: TGCAGTGCTACGATTAGGGGGCCAGAAGGAAGAGAGCAGTTCTTC; CDR3 protein: CSATIRGPEGREQFF; J gene: TRBJ2-1; V gene: TRBV20-1; D gene: TRBD1; clone size: -
CDR3 DNA: TGTACCAGCAGCTCCCTAGCGGGAGGAACCTCCTACGAGCAGTACTTC; CDR3 protein: CTSSSLAGGTSYEQYF; J gene: TRBJ2-7; V gene: TRBV7-2; D gene: TRBD2; clone size: -
CDR3 DNA: TGTGCCAGCAGGTTAACCGGGACAAAGAACACCGGGGAGCTGTTTTTT; CDR3 protein: CASRLTGTKNTGELFF; J gene: TRBJ2-2; V gene: TRBV2; D gene: -; clone size: -
CDR3 DNA: TGTGCCAGCAGCACAGGAGAGGAGGGTTACAAGGAGCAGTTCTTC; CDR3 protein: CASSTGEEGYKEQFF; J gene: TRBJ2-1; V gene: TRBV7-9; D gene: -; clone size: -
CDR3 DNA: TGCAGTGCTAGAGATGGTGGTTATGGCTACACCTTC; CDR3 protein: CSARDGGYGYTF; J gene: TRBJ1-2; V gene: TRBV20-1; D gene: -; clone size: -
CDR3 DNA: TGTGCCACCAGTGTCTCGACAGGGGTTGATGGCTACACCTTC; CDR3 protein: CATSVSTGVDGYTF; J gene: TRBJ1-2; V gene: TRBV6-1; D gene: TRBD1; clone size: -
CDR3 DNA: TGTGCCATTTCCAGAGCGGGAGGAGGTATCAATGAGCAGTTCTTC; CDR3 protein: CAISRAGGGINEQFF; J gene: TRBJ2-1; V gene: TRBV2; D gene: TRBD2; clone size: -
CDR3 DNA: TGCGCCAGCAGATCGACCGGGACTAGCGCCAATGAGCAGTTCTTC; CDR3 protein: CASRSTGTSANEQFF; J gene: TRBJ2-1; V gene: TRBV5-1; D gene: TRBD2; clone size: few
CDR3 DNA: TGCGCCAGCAACTCCGGGACAGGGGCCTACGAGCAGTACTTC; CDR3 protein: CASNSGTGAYEQYF; J gene: TRBJ2-7; V gene: TRBV5-1; D gene: TRBD1; clone size: -
CDR3 DNA: TGTGCCAGCAGCGATGAGCGGGGGGCCACAGATACGCAGTATTTT; CDR3 protein: CASSDERGATDTQYF; J gene: TRBJ2-3; V gene: TRBV9; D gene: TRBD2; clone size: -
CDR3 DNA: TGCGCCAGCAGCGGTGGGACAGTCTACGAGCAGTACTTC; CDR3 protein: CASSGGTVYEQYF; J gene: TRBJ2-7; V gene: TRBV10-1; D gene: TRBD1; clone size: few
CDR3 DNA: TGTGCCACCAGCAGAGATTATGTGGGGGCCGGCACAGATACGCAGTATTTT; CDR3 protein: CATSRDYVGAGTDTQYF; J gene: TRBJ2-3; V gene: TRBV15; D gene: -; clone size: few
CDR3 DNA: TGCGCCAGCAGTGCCCCCGGGACTAGCCAAAACCCCACCGGGGAGCTGTTTTTT; CDR3 protein: CASSAPGTSQNPTGELFF; J gene: TRBJ2-2; V gene: TRBV10-1; D gene: TRBD2; clone size: -
CDR3 DNA: TGTGCCAGCAGCCTCTCCCCCACAGATACGCAGTATTTT; CDR3 protein: CASSLSPTDTQYF; J gene: TRBJ2-3; V gene: TRBV7-3; D gene: -; clone size: many
CDR3 DNA: TGTGCCATCGGGGGACAGGGCGATCAGTATCAGCCCCAGCATTTT; CDR3 protein: CAIGGQGDQYQPQHF; J gene: TRBJ1-5; V gene: TRBV10-3; D gene: TRBD1; clone size: -
CDR3 DNA: TGTGCCAGCAGCTTACGTGGTGGGGATAGCAATCAGCCCCAGCATTTT; CDR3 protein: CASSLRGGDSNQPQHF; J gene: TRBJ1-5; V gene: TRBV7-2; D gene: -; clone size: -
CDR3 DNA: TGCGCCAGCAGCCCCCTTACAGGGTTTGATAATTATGGCTACACCTTC; CDR3 protein: CASSPLTGFDNYGYTF; J gene: TRBJ1-2; V gene: TRBV5-1; D gene: -; clone size: few
CDR3 DNA: TGTGCCAGCTCTCCCGGGGCGACTAGCACAGATACGCAGTATTTT; CDR3 protein: CASSPGATSTDTQYF; J gene: TRBJ2-3; V gene: TRBV18; D gene: -; clone size: few
CDR3 DNA: TGCGCCAGCAGCCAAGTAGCTGACGAGCAGTACTTC; CDR3 protein: CASSQVADEQYF; J gene: TRBJ2-7; V gene: TRBV4-1; D gene: -; clone size: -
CDR3 DNA: TGTGCCAGCAGTGAACTGGGCAGCGGGACAGAGACCCAGTACTTC; CDR3 protein: CASSELGSGTETQYF; J gene: TRBJ2-5; V gene: TRBV6-1; D gene: TRBD2; clone size: few
CDR3 DNA: TGTGCCAGCTCACCACCTACGGGGGGCCTATTGAATGAGCAGTTCTTC; CDR3 protein: CASSPPTGGLLNEQFF; J gene: TRBJ2-1; V gene: TRBV18; D gene: -; clone size: -
CDR3 DNA: TGCAGTGCTAGACTAGTGGCCCACTCCTACGAGCAGTACTTC; CDR3 protein: CSARLVAHSYEQYF; J gene: TRBJ2-7; V gene: TRBV20-1; D gene: -; clone size: -
CDR3 DNA: TGTGCCAGCAGCTTAGGACCGGGACGGAGAAGCAATGAGCAGTACTTC; CDR3 protein: CASSLGPGRRSNEQYF; J gene: TRBJ2-5; V gene: TRBV7-2; D gene: -; clone size: -
CDR3 DNA: TGCGCCAGCAGCCAAACCATAGGTGAAAAACTGTTTTTT; CDR3 protein: CASSQTIGEKLFF; J gene: TRBJ1-4; V gene: TRBV4-1; D gene: -; clone size: -
CDR3 DNA: TGTGCCATCAGTGGATCGGGAGGGCACTACAATGAGCAGTTCTTC; CDR3 protein: CAISGSGGHYNEQFF; J gene: TRBJ2-1; V gene: TRBV10-3; D gene: TRBD2; clone size: few
CDR3 DNA: TGTGCCAGCAACACGGGCGTGGCGGGAGGGCCTGGCGCAGATACGCAGTATTTT; CDR3 protein: CASNTGVAGGPGADTQYF; J gene: TRBJ2-3; V gene: TRBV9; D gene: TRBD2; clone size: -
CDR3 DNA: TGCAGTGCTAGGGAGCGGGGGATATCCACAGATACGCAGTATTTT; CDR3 protein: CSARERGISTDTQYF; J gene: TRBJ2-3; V gene: TRBV20-1; D gene: TRBD2; clone size: many
CDR3 DNA: TGCAGTGCTGGTTCGTTGGGGGCCAACGAGCAGTACTTC; CDR3 protein: CSAGSLGANEQYF; J gene: TRBJ2-7; V gene: TRBV20-1; D gene: -; clone size: -
CDR3 DNA: TGTGCCAGCAGCTTAGGTCGGGGTCTGGCAGATACGCAGTATTTT; CDR3 protein: CASSLGRGLADTQYF; J gene: TRBJ2-3; V gene: TRBV7-2; D gene: -; clone size: -
CDR3 DNA: TGTGCCATCAGTGATTGGGGACTAGCGGGGGACACAGATACGCAGTATTTT; CDR3 protein: CAISDWGLAGDTDTQYF; J gene: TRBJ2-3; V gene: TRBV24-1; D gene: TRBD2; clone size: -
CDR3 DNA: TGTGCCACCCATTACAGGGTTTTCTCCTACAATGAGCAGTTCTTC; CDR3 protein: CATHYRVFSYNEQFF; J gene: TRBJ2-1; V gene: TRBV6-2/TRBV6-3; D gene: -; clone size: few
CDR3 DNA: TGTGCCAGCGCGGACAGCTTCTATGGCTACACCTTC; CDR3 protein: CASADSFYGYTF; J gene: TRBJ1-2; V gene: TRBV6-1; D gene: -; clone size: few
CDR3 DNA: TGTGCCAGTAGAGCACCGGCGCGGACTAGCAATGAGCAGTTCTTC; CDR3 protein: CASRAPARTSNEQFF; J gene: TRBJ2-1; V gene: TRBV7-2; D gene: TRBD2; clone size: -